This record concerns one T cell receptor beta chain sequence. This entry comes from a study of blood T cell repertoires in COVID-19. Study at large: There were acute and convalescent COVID-19 samples, and they came from the United States, Italy and Spain. PBMCs, B-cell-depleted T cells, or T cells provided the cDNA or gDNA that made up the material.

This CDR3 contains 13 residues. V was trimmed by 1 base and J by 3 bases, leaving 7 bases between them. CDR1 and CDR2 (germline): SGHDT, YYEEEE. As originally analysed: It was from reference gene primer amplification that nucleated cell counts were estimated. This table comes from immunoSEQ multiplex PCR, and its TCRdb copy is limited to in-frame clones, with some not included. V and J calls and clone size are copied from that table; D and trimming were computed from the DNA. Altogether roughly 62,000 clones are present, about 90% being singletons, with the ten largest covering over 9%. V and J are TRBV5-6 and TRBJ1-1; no clear D. The sequenced sample consisted of peripheral blood. The TCR was taken from a human donor with acute or convalescent COVID-19. The donor label of this sample is uncertain. The CDR3 DNA follows: TGTGCCAGCAGCTTGACAGAGTACACTGAAGCTTTCTTT. This encodes CASSLTEYTEAFF.